The 2 T cell receptor beta chains presented below share a single source sample, sequenced in a study of Ad26.COV2.S vaccination and SARS-CoV-2 variants. Regarding treatment: around 19 received Ad26.COV2.S at low or high dose, single or two shots; 5 received placebo; per-sample allocation not given. On day 63 after the first injection, vaccine and placebo recipients gave samples. Profiled with immunoSEQ multiplex PCR; TCRdb holds only in-frame clones, not every one. Altogether approximately 340,000 clones are present, about 85% being singletons, with the ten largest covering less than 4%. The sequencing used peripheral blood, collected in a trial of Ad26.COV2.S vaccine versus placebo. The receptors stem from a person aged 18 to 65 who received the Ad26.COV2.S COVID-19 vaccine or a placebo.

The chain joins TRBV6-5 to TRBJ2-5, with 9 bases lining up with TRBD1. The germline V gene encodes CDR1 MNHEY and CDR2 SVGAGI. This CDR3 is 16 amino acids long. V trimming: 3 bases; J trimming: 5 bases; junction bases outside the gene matches: 10. The CDR3 nucleotides are TGTGCCAGCAGTTATGATTGGACAGGGGCCAGGGAGACCCAGTACTTC. Protein: CASSYDWTGARETQYF.

This chain connects TRBV5-1 to TRBJ1-2; D not certain. This CDR3 has 15 residues. The germline V and J ends were trimmed by 2 bases and 7 bases, with 18 bases remaining between them. The V gene's germline CDR1 is SGHRS and CDR2 YFSETQ. CDR3 amino acids: CASSFGSARTSGYTF. The CDR3 region has the DNA TGCGCCAGCAGCTTTGGTTCGGCGCGGACCAGTGGCTACACCTTC.